These T cell receptor beta chains were read from a single sample in a study of response to subunit inactivated influenza vaccine. TCRdb processed the RT-PCR reads anew with MiXCR; each CDR3 protein has one entry. This table holds some 300,000 distinct CDR3 sequences, 20% to 25% found once. The specimen was PBMCs from blood, collected roughly 20 months after vaccination. Receptors originate from a man aged 50 to 69 who received an inactivated influenza vaccine. The conserved cysteine and the conserved F or W are not part of the CDR3 here. The order of the fields is J gene, V gene, D gene, CDR3 protein. A D gene is named only where the DNA matches it firmly.

J gene: TRBJ2-2
V gene: TRBV6-2/TRBV6-3
D gene: TRBD2
CDR3 protein: ASRRLASTNTGELF

J gene: TRBJ2-2
V gene: TRBV18
D gene: TRBD2
CDR3 protein: ASSPPGGTRHLGELF

J gene: TRBJ2-1
V gene: TRBV12-3/TRBV12-4
D gene: NA
CDR3 protein: ASSPRPEGYNEQF

J gene: TRBJ1-1
V gene: TRBV6-2/TRBV6-3
D gene: NA
CDR3 protein: ASSQYTEAF

J gene: TRBJ2-3
V gene: TRBV20-1
D gene: NA
CDR3 protein: SAQGEGGTDTQY

J gene: TRBJ1-1
V gene: TRBV12-3/TRBV12-4
D gene: TRBD1
CDR3 protein: ASSFGTGKAF

J gene: TRBJ1-5
V gene: TRBV12-3/TRBV12-4
D gene: NA
CDR3 protein: ASRISGASNQPQH

J gene: TRBJ1-5
V gene: TRBV4-3
D gene: NA
CDR3 protein: ASSQEVLRPQH

J gene: TRBJ2-5
V gene: TRBV7-9
D gene: TRBD1
CDR3 protein: ASSETGTGQETQY

J gene: TRBJ2-2
V gene: TRBV5-1
D gene: NA
CDR3 protein: ASSPQGRSGELF

J gene: TRBJ1-1
V gene: TRBV3-1
D gene: NA
CDR3 protein: ASSQQGQGTEAF

J gene: TRBJ1-2
V gene: TRBV7-2
D gene: NA
CDR3 protein: ASSLDGELGYT

J gene: TRBJ2-1
V gene: TRBV24-1
D gene: TRBD1
CDR3 protein: ATSDFDRGAYNEQF

J gene: TRBJ2-3
V gene: TRBV27
D gene: NA
CDR3 protein: ASSPPRPQWRYTQY

J gene: TRBJ1-3
V gene: TRBV12-3/TRBV12-4
D gene: NA
CDR3 protein: ASSLQGTKGNTIY

J gene: TRBJ1-5
V gene: TRBV12-3/TRBV12-4
D gene: NA
CDR3 protein: ASSPTGYSNQPQH

J gene: TRBJ2-5
V gene: TRBV18
D gene: TRBD1
CDR3 protein: ASSQDRVLRETQY

J gene: TRBJ1-2
V gene: TRBV29-1
D gene: NA
CDR3 protein: SVEDLREGPYGYT

J gene: TRBJ1-3
V gene: TRBV7-2
D gene: NA
CDR3 protein: ASSLWGNTIY

J gene: TRBJ1-2
V gene: TRBV15
D gene: NA
CDR3 protein: ATSRDYGDDGYT

J gene: TRBJ1-3
V gene: TRBV7-2
D gene: NA
CDR3 protein: ASTPIAAGNTIY

J gene: TRBJ1-5
V gene: TRBV16
D gene: NA
CDR3 protein: ASSPLTASNQPQH

J gene: TRBJ1-2
V gene: TRBV3-1
D gene: NA
CDR3 protein: ASSQDRAGDYGYT

J gene: TRBJ2-7
V gene: TRBV4-3
D gene: TRBD1
CDR3 protein: ASSQDRAYEQY

J gene: TRBJ1-2
V gene: TRBV7-9
D gene: NA
CDR3 protein: ASSIGREGYT

J gene: TRBJ1-3
V gene: TRBV6-1
D gene: NA
CDR3 protein: ATQVFSSGNTIY

J gene: TRBJ1-5
V gene: TRBV20-1
D gene: NA
CDR3 protein: SAGARGNQPQH

J gene: TRBJ1-2
V gene: TRBV6-1
D gene: NA
CDR3 protein: ATLGRGIYGYT

J gene: TRBJ2-7
V gene: TRBV4-1
D gene: TRBD1
CDR3 protein: ASSPPGQREQY

J gene: TRBJ1-2
V gene: TRBV27
D gene: NA
CDR3 protein: ASTSVGGDYT

J gene: TRBJ2-7
V gene: TRBV7-9
D gene: NA
CDR3 protein: ASSFVAYEQY

J gene: TRBJ2-5
V gene: TRBV18
D gene: TRBD1
CDR3 protein: ASSPRQGRETQY

J gene: TRBJ1-6
V gene: TRBV12-3/TRBV12-4
D gene: NA
CDR3 protein: ASTQQGYNSPLH

J gene: TRBJ1-1
V gene: TRBV4-3
D gene: NA
CDR3 protein: ASSQKADTEAF

J gene: TRBJ2-5
V gene: TRBV29-1
D gene: NA
CDR3 protein: SVGVGETQY